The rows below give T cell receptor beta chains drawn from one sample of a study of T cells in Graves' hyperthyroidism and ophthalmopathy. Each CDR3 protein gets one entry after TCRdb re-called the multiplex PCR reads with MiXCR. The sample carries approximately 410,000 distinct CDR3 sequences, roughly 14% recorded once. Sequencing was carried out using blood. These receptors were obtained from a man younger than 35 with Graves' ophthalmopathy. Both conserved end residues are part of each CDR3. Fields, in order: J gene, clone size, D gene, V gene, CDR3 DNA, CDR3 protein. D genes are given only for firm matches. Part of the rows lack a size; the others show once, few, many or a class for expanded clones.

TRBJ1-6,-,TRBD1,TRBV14,TGTGCCAGCAGCCAGTGGACAGGGAGCTCCTATAATTCACCCCTCCACTTT,CASSQWTGSSYNSPLHF
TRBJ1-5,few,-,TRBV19,TGTGCCAGTAGTCTGGGATTCAATCAGCCCCAGCATTTT,CASSLGFNQPQHF
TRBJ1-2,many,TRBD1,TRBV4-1,TGCGCCAGCAGCCAAGATGGGCAGGGGGGCGGCTACACCTTC,CASSQDGQGGGYTF
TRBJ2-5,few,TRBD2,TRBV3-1,TGTGCCAGCAGCCAATTTAGCGGGGTAAGGGAGACCCAGTACTTC,CASSQFSGVRETQYF
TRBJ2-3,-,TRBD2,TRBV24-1,TGTGCCACCAGTGATTTCGTGGCTAGCGGCGCCAGAGGGGATACGCAGTATTTT,CATSDFVASGARGDTQYF
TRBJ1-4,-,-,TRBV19,TGTGCCAGTAGTAAAAACAAGGCAACTAATGAAAAACTGTTTTTT,CASSKNKATNEKLFF
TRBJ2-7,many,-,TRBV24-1,TGTGCCACCAGTGAGCGGGACGCTTCATTCGCGGAGCAGTACTTC,CATSERDASFAEQYF
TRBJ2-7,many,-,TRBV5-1,TGCGCCAGCAGCTTCGCAGGTTACGAGCAGTACTTC,CASSFAGYEQYF
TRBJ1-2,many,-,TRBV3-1,TGTGCCAGCAGCCAAGATTGGCTCTATGGCTACACCTTC,CASSQDWLYGYTF
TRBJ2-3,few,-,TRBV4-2,TGTGCCAGCAGCCAAGAGAAGAGAACAGAACCTTTAGATACGCAGTATTTT,CASSQEKRTEPLDTQYF
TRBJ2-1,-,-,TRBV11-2,TGTGCCAGCAGCTTTGTCCCAAAACGTACCTATGAGCAGTTCTTC,CASSFVPKRTYEQFF
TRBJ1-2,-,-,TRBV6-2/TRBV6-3,TGTGCCAGCAGTCTCGACAAGGGCTATGGCTACACCTTC,CASSLDKGYGYTF
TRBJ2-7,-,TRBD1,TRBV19,TGTGCCAGTAGTGCCGGACAGGGCCCTTCCTACGAGCAGTACTTC,CASSAGQGPSYEQYF
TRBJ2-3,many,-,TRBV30,TGTGCCTGGAGTGTAGGGGGGGTCGGGGATACGCAGTATTTT,CAWSVGGVGDTQYF
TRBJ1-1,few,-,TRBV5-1,TGCGCCAGCAGCTTTCGAACGGAAAACACTGAAGCTTTCTTT,CASSFRTENTEAFF
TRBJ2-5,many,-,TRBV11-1,TGTGCCAGCAGCAAAGGACAGATACAAGAGACCCAGTACTTC,CASSKGQIQETQYF
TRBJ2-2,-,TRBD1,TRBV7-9,TGTGCCAGCAGCCCGGACAGGGGATCCCCGGTCACCGGGGAGCTGTTTTTT,CASSPDRGSPVTGELFF
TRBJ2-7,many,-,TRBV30,TGTGCCTGGAGCGTCCGGGACGGACACTACGAGCAGTACTTC,CAWSVRDGHYEQYF
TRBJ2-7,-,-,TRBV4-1,TGCGCCAGCAGCCAAGGGGGGGCCCTCTACGAGCAGTACTTC,CASSQGGALYEQYF
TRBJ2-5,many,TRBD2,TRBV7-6,TGTGCCAGCAGCTACCGGAGCGGGGAAAGCGCCCTGGAGACCCAGTACTTC,CASSYRSGESALETQYF
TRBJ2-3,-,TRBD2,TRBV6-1,TGTGCCAGCAGTGAAAGCGGGGGGGAGAAAGATACGCAGTATTTT,CASSESGGEKDTQYF
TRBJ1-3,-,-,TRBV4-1,TGCGCCAGCAGAGGGGGACCCGGAAACACCATATATTTT,CASRGGPGNTIYF
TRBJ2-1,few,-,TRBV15,TGTGCCACCAGCAGAGATGAAGCGGCTGTCTCCTACAATGAGCAGTTCTTC,CATSRDEAAVSYNEQFF
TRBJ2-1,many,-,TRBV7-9,TGTGCCAGCAGCCCCCGGTGGAATGAGCAGTTCTTC,CASSPRWNEQFF
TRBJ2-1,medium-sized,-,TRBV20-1,TGCAGTGCCCCTCTTGGGGGCCACAATGAGCAGTTCTTC,CSAPLGGHNEQFF
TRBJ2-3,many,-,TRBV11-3,TGTGCCAGCAGCTTCGGAGGCCCGGCTACGCAGTATTTT,CASSFGGPATQYF
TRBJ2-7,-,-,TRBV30,TGTGCCTGGACGCGGGGGACAGTCCTCTACGAGCAGTACTTC,CAWTRGTVLYEQYF
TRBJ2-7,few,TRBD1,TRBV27,TGTGCCAGCCAAAACCGGGACAGCGATTACGAGCAGTACTTC,CASQNRDSDYEQYF
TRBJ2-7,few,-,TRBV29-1,TGCAGCGTTGTTTTAGGAACGGGACTTCCCTTTGGCGGGCAGTACTTC,CSVVLGTGLPFGGQYF
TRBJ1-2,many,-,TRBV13,TGTGCCAGCAGCTTAGGGACCCAAGCTAACTATGGCTACACCTTC,CASSLGTQANYGYTF
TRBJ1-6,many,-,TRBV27,TGTGCCAGCAGTTTATCGTGGAACGGGGTTCTTGGTTCACCCCTCCACTTT,CASSLSWNGVLGSPLHF
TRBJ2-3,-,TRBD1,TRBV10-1,TGCGCCAGCAGGGCCACACAGGGGTCGAAGGATCTTCAGTATTTT,CASRATQGSKDLQYF
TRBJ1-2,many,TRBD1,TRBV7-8,TGTGCCAGCAGCCGAAATAAGGACAGGGGCCCTTATTATGGCTACACCTTC,CASSRNKDRGPYYGYTF
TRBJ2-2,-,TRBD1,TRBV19,TGTGCCAGTAGTGACAGGGGGCACGGGGAGCTGTTTTTT,CASSDRGHGELFF
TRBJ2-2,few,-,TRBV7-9,TGTGCCAGCAGCTCAATTCCTCTAGGGCGGCACACCGGGGAGCTGTTTTTT,CASSSIPLGRHTGELFF
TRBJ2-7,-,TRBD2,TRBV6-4,TGTGCCAGCAGTGACTCGATGGGGACCCATAGCGGGAGACGGATCGAGCAGTACTTC,CASSDSMGTHSGRRIEQYF
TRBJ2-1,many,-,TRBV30,TGTGCCTGGAGCCAGGACTGGACTGACAATGAGCAGTTCTTC,CAWSQDWTDNEQFF
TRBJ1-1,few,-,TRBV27,TGTGCCAGCAGCCTCTTGGGACTCGGGAACACTGAAGCTTTCTTT,CASSLLGLGNTEAFF
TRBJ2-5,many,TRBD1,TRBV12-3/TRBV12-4,TGTGCCAGCAGTTCAACACGGACAGGGGAAGAGACCCAGTACTTC,CASSSTRTGEETQYF
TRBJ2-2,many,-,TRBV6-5,TGTGCCAGCAGTTACTCGTTCGGCGGGGAGCTGTTTTTT,CASSYSFGGELFF
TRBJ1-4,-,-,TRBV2,TGTGCCAGCACCAGGGTCGACGAAGTTGAAAAACTGTTTTTT,CASTRVDEVEKLFF
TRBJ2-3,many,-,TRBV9,TGTGCCAGCAGCGCACAGGTAACAGATACGCAGTATTTT,CASSAQVTDTQYF
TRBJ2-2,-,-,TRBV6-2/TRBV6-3,TGTGCCAGCAGTTACTCGCTACAAAACACCGGGGAGCTGTTTTTT,CASSYSLQNTGELFF
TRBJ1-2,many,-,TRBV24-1,TGTGCCACCAGTGAAGAGGGCTATGGCTACACCTTC,CATSEEGYGYTF
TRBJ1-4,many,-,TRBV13,TGTGCCAGCAGCTTAGGCCCCGGGACGCTGAATGAAAAACTGTTTTTT,CASSLGPGTLNEKLFF
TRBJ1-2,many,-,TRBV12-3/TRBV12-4,TGTGCCAGCAGTTTCATCTATGGCTACACCTTC,CASSFIYGYTF
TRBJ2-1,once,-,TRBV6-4,TGTGCCAGCAGTCTAAGGAATCGCGGCTACAATGAGCAGTTCTTC,CASSLRNRGYNEQFF
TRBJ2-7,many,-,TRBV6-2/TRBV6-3,TGTGCCAGCAGTGATGGGGGTCTATTATCCTACGAGCAGTACTTC,CASSDGGLLSYEQYF
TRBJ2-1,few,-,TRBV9,TGTGCCAGCAGCCCCCCTACAGGTTCCTCCTACAATGAGCAGTTCTTC,CASSPPTGSSYNEQFF
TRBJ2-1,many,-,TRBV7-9,TGTGCCAGCAGCTTATTTTCAGGGGCCTACAATGAGCAGTTCTTC,CASSLFSGAYNEQFF
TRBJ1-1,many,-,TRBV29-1,TGCAGCGTTGGCCTCCAACTTAACACTGAAGCTTTCTTT,CSVGLQLNTEAFF
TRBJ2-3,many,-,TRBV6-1,TGTGCCAGCTGGACGAGGGACTCTTGGGGCACAGATACGCAGTATTTT,CASWTRDSWGTDTQYF
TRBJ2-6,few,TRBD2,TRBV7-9,TGTGCCAGCAGGGGAACCGGGACTACCGCCTCTGGGGCCAACGTCCTGACTTTC,CASRGTGTTASGANVLTF